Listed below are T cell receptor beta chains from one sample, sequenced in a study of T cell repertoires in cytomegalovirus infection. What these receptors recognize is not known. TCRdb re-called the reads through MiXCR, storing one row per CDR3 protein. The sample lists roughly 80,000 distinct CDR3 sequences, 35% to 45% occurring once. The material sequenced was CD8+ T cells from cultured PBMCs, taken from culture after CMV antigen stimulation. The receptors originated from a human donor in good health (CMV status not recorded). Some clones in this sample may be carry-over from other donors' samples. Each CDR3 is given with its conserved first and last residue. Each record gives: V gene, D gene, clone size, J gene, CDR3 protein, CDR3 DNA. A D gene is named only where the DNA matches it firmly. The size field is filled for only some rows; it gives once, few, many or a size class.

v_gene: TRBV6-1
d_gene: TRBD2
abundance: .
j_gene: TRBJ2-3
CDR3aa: CASSDRRLAGTTDTQYF
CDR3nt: TGTGCCAGCAGTGACCGTAGACTAGCGGGGACCACAGATACGCAGTATTTT

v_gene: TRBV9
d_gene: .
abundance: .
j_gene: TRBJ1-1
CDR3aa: CASSPLLQNTEAFF
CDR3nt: TGTGCCAGCAGCCCCCTGCTACAGAACACTGAAGCTTTCTTT

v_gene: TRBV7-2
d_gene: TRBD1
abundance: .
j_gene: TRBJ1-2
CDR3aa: CASSPDRDVNYGYTF
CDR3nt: TGTGCCAGCAGCCCCGACAGGGATGTTAACTATGGCTACACCTTC

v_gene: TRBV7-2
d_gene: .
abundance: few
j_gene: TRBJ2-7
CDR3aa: CASSLGSSGYEQYF
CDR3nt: TGTGCCAGCAGCTTAGGCTCTAGTGGCTACGAGCAGTACTTC

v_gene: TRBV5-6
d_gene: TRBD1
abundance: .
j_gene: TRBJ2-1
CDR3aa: CASSLGQGYNEQFF
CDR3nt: TGTGCCAGCAGCTTAGGACAGGGCTACAATGAGCAGTTCTTC

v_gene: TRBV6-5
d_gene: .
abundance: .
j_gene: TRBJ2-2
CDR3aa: CASSSSGTGELFF
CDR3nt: TGTGCCAGCAGTTCATCTGGCACCGGGGAGCTGTTTTTT

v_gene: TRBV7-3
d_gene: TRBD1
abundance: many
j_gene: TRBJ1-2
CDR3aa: CASSSGTGGAYGYTF
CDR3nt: TGTGCCAGCAGCTCCGGGACAGGGGGCGCTTATGGCTACACCTTC

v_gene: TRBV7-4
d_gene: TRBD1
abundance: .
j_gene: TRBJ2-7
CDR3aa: CASSPRTGWEQYF
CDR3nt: TGTGCCAGCAGCCCCCGGACAGGTTGGGAGCAGTACTTC

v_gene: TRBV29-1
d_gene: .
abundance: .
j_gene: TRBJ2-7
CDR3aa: CSVRDGYEQYF
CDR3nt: TGCAGCGTCCGGGACGGGTACGAGCAGTACTTC

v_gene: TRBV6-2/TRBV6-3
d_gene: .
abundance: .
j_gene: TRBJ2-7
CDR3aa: CASSYLGSPPLEQYF
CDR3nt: TGTGCCAGCAGTTATCTCGGGAGTCCCCCTTTGGAGCAGTACTTC

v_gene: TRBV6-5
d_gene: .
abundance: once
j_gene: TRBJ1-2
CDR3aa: CGRPTEFYGYTF
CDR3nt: TGTGGGCGCCCGACAGAGTTCTATGGCTACACCTTC

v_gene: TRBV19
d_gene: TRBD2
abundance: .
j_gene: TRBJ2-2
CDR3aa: CASSNPPGLVSNTGELFF
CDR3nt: TGTGCCAGTAGCAACCCACCCGGACTAGTCAGCAACACCGGGGAGCTGTTTTTT

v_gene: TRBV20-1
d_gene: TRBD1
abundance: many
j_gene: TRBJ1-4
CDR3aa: CSAARTGSFEKLFF
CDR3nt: TGCAGTGCGGCTCGGACAGGGTCTTTTGAAAAACTGTTTTTT

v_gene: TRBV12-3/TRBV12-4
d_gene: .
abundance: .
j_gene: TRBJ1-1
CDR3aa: CATLPSTWGDTEAFF
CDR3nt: TGTGCCACCCTTCCGTCGACGTGGGGAGACACTGAAGCTTTCTTT

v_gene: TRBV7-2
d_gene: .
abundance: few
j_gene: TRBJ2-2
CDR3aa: CASSEDREDTGELFF
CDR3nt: TGTGCCAGCAGCGAAGACAGGGAGGACACCGGGGAGCTGTTTTTT

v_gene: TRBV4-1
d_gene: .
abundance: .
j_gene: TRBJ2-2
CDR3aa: CAGASRTGYGELFF
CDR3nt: TGCGCCGGCGCATCCAGAACAGGGTACGGGGAGCTGTTTTTT

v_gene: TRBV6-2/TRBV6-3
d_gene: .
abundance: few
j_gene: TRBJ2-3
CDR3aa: CASSWRGVYTDTQYF
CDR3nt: TGTGCCAGCAGTTGGAGGGGAGTGTACACAGATACGCAGTATTTT

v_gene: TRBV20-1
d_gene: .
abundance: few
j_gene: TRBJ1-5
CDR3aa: CSVVDGEQGSQPQHF
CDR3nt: TGCAGTGTCGTTGATGGGGAACAGGGCAGTCAGCCCCAGCATTTT

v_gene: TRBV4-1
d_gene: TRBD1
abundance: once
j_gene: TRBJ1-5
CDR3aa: CASSQVPQGGDQPQHF
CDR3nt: TGCGCCAGCAGCCAAGTCCCCCAGGGGGGCGATCAGCCCCAGCATTTT

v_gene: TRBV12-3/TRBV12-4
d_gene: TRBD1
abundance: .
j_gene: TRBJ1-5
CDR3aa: CASSQTGQPQHF
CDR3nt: TGTGCCAGCAGCCAGACAGGGCAACCCCAGCATTTT

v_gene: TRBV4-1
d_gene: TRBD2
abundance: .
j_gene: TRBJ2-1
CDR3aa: CASSQDGGGRSSYNEQFF
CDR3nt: TGCGCCAGCAGCCAAGATGGGGGGGGGAGGAGCTCCTACAATGAGCAGTTCTTC

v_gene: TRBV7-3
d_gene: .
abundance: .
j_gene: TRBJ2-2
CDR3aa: CASSLGPQGYTGELFF
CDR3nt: TGTGCCAGCAGCTTAGGGCCTCAGGGGTACACCGGGGAGCTGTTTTTT

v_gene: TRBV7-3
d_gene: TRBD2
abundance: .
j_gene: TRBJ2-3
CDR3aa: CASSFPASGDKSTDTQYF
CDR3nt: TGTGCCAGCAGCTTCCCGGCTAGCGGGGATAAAAGCACAGATACGCAGTATTTT

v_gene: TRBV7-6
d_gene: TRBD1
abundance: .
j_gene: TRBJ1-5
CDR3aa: CASSAGDREPNQPQHF
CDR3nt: TGTGCCAGCAGCGCAGGTGACAGGGAGCCCAATCAGCCCCAGCATTTT

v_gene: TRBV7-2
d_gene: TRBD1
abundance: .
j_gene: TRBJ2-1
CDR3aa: CASLTQGARGNEQFF
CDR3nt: TGTGCCAGTCTAACACAGGGGGCGCGAGGAAATGAGCAGTTCTTC

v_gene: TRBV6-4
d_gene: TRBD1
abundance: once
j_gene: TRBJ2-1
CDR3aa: CASSEVAGQGNDEQFF
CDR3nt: TGTGCCAGCAGTGAAGTGGCGGGACAGGGTAACGATGAGCAGTTCTTC

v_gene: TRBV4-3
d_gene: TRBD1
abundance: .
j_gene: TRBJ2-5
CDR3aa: CASSLGQGKQETQYF
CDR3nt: TGCGCCAGCAGCCTTGGACAGGGTAAACAAGAGACCCAGTACTTC

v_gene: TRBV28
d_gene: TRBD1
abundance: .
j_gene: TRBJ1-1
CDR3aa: CASSTQGADTEAFF
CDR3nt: TGTGCCAGCAGTACACAGGGGGCTGACACTGAAGCTTTCTTT

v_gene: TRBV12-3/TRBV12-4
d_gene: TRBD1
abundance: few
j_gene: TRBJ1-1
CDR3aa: CASRSGQGATEAFF
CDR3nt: TGTGCCAGCAGGAGCGGACAGGGTGCCACTGAAGCTTTCTTT

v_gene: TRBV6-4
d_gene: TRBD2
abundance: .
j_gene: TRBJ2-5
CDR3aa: CASSQLAGAQETQYF
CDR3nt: TGTGCCAGCAGCCAACTAGCGGGGGCCCAAGAGACCCAGTACTTC

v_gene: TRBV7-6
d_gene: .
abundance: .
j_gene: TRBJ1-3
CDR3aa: CASSLVWAAGNTIYF
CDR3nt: TGTGCCAGCAGCTTAGTTTGGGCCGCCGGAAACACCATATATTTT

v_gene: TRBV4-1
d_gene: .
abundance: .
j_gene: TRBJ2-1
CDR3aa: CASSQEFSISEQFF
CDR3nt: TGCGCCAGCAGCCAAGAATTTAGTATAAGTGAGCAGTTCTTC

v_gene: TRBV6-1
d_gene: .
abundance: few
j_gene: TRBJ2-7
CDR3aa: CASSEYSLGQTIWEQYF
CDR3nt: TGTGCCAGCAGTGAATACTCACTGGGTCAGACGATATGGGAGCAGTACTTC

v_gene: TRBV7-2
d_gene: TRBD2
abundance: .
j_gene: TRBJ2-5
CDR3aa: CASSLLWRGALRETQYF
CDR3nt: TGTGCCAGCAGCTTACTCTGGCGGGGGGCTTTGCGAGAGACCCAGTACTTC

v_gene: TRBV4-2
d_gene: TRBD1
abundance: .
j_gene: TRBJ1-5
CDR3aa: CASSGVAGGANQPQHF
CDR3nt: TGTGCCAGCAGCGGCGTCGCAGGGGGCGCAAACCAGCCCCAGCATTTT

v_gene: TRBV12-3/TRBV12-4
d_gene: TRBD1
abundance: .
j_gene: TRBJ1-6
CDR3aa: CASSFTGQDNSPLHF
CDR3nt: TGTGCCAGCAGTTTTACGGGACAGGACAATTCACCCCTCCACTTT

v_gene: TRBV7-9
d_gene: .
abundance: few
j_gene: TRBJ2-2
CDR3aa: CASSLAASENTGELFF
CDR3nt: TGTGCCAGCAGCTTAGCGGCGAGCGAGAACACCGGGGAGCTGTTTTTT

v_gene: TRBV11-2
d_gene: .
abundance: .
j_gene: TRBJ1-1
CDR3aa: CAGSPPGHENTEAFF
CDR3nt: TGTGCCGGCAGCCCGCCGGGACACGAGAACACTGAAGCTTTCTTT

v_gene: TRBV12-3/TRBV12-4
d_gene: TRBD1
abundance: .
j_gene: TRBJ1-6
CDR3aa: CASSSDLDRGPYSPLHF
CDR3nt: TGTGCCAGCAGTTCGGACCTGGACAGGGGTCCTTATTCACCCCTCCACTTT

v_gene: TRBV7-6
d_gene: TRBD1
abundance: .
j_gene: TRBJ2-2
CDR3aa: CASNRNRGTGELFF
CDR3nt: TGTGCCAGCAACCGAAACAGGGGTACCGGGGAGCTGTTTTTT

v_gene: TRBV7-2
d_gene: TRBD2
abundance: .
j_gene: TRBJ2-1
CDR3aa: CASSFFATSGGYNEQFF
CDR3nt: TGTGCCAGCAGCTTTTTTGCAACTAGCGGGGGCTACAATGAGCAGTTCTTC

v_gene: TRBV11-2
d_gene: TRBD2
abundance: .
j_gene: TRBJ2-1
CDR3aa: CASSNSGGANEQFF
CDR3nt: TGTGCCAGCAGCAATAGCGGGGGGGCCAATGAGCAGTTCTTC

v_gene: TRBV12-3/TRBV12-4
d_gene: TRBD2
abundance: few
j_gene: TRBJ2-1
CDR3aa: CASSLGLAGGSWSSEQFF
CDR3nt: TGTGCCAGCAGTTTGGGGCTAGCGGGGGGAAGCTGGTCTAGTGAGCAGTTCTTC

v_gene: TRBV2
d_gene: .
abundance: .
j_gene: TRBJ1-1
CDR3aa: CASSEVRAQEAFF
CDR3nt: TGTGCCAGCAGTGAGGTGAGGGCCCAAGAAGCTTTCTTT

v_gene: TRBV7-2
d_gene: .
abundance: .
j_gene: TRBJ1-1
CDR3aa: CASSPSTGFNTEAFF
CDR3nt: TGTGCCAGCAGCCCAAGTACAGGGTTTAACACTGAAGCTTTCTTT

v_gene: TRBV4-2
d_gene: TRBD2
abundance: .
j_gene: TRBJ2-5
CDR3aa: CASSPPGLAGDGETQYF
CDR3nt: TGTGCCAGCAGCCCCCCGGGACTAGCGGGGGACGGGGAGACCCAGTACTTC

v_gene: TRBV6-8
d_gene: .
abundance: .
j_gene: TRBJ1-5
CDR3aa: CASLTEINSNQPQHF
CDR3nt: TGTGCCAGTCTGACAGAAATCAATAGCAATCAGCCCCAGCATTTT

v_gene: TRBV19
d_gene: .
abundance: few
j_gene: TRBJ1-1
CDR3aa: CASTLSLQGDTEAFF
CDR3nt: TGTGCCAGTACCCTATCGCTTCAGGGTGACACTGAAGCTTTCTTT

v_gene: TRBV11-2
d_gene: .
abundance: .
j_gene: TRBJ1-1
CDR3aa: CASSPTGVVPEAFF
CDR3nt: TGTGCCAGCAGCCCGACGGGGGTGGTCCCTGAAGCTTTCTTT

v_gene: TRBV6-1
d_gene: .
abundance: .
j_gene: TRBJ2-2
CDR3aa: CASTGGRKAGELFF
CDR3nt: TGTGCCAGCACCGGGGGACGGAAGGCCGGGGAGCTGTTTTTT

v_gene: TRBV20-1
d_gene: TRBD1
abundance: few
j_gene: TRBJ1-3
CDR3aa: CSAGQGATGNTIYF
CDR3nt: TGCAGTGCGGGACAGGGGGCAACCGGAAACACCATATATTTT

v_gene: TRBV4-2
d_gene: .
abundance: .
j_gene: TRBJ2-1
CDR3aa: CASSQDLETTVF
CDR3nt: TGTGCCAGCAGCCAAGATTTGGAGACTACTGTCTTC

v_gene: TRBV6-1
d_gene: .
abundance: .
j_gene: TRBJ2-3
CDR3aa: CTSAQPGEADTQYF
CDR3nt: TGTACCAGCGCTCAGCCGGGGGAAGCAGATACGCAGTATTTT

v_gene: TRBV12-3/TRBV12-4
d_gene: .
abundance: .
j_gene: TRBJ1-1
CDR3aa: CASSFPGAHETEAFF
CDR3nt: TGTGCCAGCAGTTTTCCGGGGGCGCATGAGACTGAAGCTTTCTTT